Listed below are T cell receptor beta chains from one sample, sequenced in a study of vaccination and CD4 T cells after COVID-19. Antigen specificity for these receptors is unknown. TCRdb ran MiXCR on the PCR reads and lists one entry per CDR3 protein. This table holds around 8,000 distinct CDR3 sequences, roughly a fifth found once. This specimen was CD4+ T cells from blood, cultured in vitro, taken after SARS-CoV-2 vaccination. These receptors originate from a human donor who had recovered from COVID-19. CDR3s include the opening cysteine and the closing phenylalanine or tryptophan. Fields, in order: CDR3 protein, CDR3 DNA, D gene, clone size, J gene, V gene. The D gene is left open where the match is weak. Clone size is not always given. Where it is, it says once, few, many or a class for expanded clones.

cdr3_aa: CASRDAGGGYQETQYF
cdr3_nt: TGCGCCAGCAGGGATGCCGGCGGGGGGTACCAAGAGACCCAGTACTTC
d_call: TRBD2
clone_size: NA
j_call: TRBJ2-5
v_call: TRBV4-1

cdr3_aa: CASSALSSYNEQFF
cdr3_nt: TGCGCCAGCAGTGCCCTGAGCTCCTACAATGAGCAGTTCTTC
d_call: NA
clone_size: medium-sized
j_call: TRBJ2-1
v_call: TRBV10-1

cdr3_aa: CSAPALLSGKSYEQYF
cdr3_nt: TGCAGTGCTCCGGCTCTTTTATCGGGGAAATCCTACGAGCAGTACTTC
d_call: NA
clone_size: few
j_call: TRBJ2-7
v_call: TRBV20-1

cdr3_aa: CASRPQGLAETQYF
cdr3_nt: TGTGCCAGCCGTCCACAGGGGCTTGCGGAGACCCAGTACTTC
d_call: TRBD1
clone_size: medium-sized
j_call: TRBJ2-5
v_call: TRBV6-1

cdr3_aa: CSARDLGAGTDTGELFF
cdr3_nt: TGCAGTGCTAGAGATCTCGGCGCGGGGACAGACACCGGGGAGCTGTTTTTT
d_call: NA
clone_size: few
j_call: TRBJ2-2
v_call: TRBV20-1

cdr3_aa: CASSFSDITEAFF
cdr3_nt: TGTGCCAGCAGCTTCAGCGACATTACTGAAGCTTTCTTT
d_call: NA
clone_size: NA
j_call: TRBJ1-1
v_call: TRBV7-9

cdr3_aa: CASSPQGVAYEQYF
cdr3_nt: TGTGCCAGCTCACCTCAGGGGGTTGCTTACGAGCAGTACTTC
d_call: TRBD1
clone_size: NA
j_call: TRBJ2-7
v_call: TRBV18

cdr3_aa: CASSLTAYSGNTIYF
cdr3_nt: TGTGCCAGCAGCTTGACCGCTTACTCTGGAAACACCATATATTTT
d_call: NA
clone_size: NA
j_call: TRBJ1-3
v_call: TRBV7-8

cdr3_aa: CSAPKRDQADTQYF
cdr3_nt: TGCAGTGCTCCCAAGCGGGATCAGGCAGATACGCAGTATTTT
d_call: TRBD2
clone_size: many
j_call: TRBJ2-3
v_call: TRBV20-1

cdr3_aa: CSARDMRSDNQPQHF
cdr3_nt: TGCAGTGCTAGAGATATGAGGTCGGATAATCAGCCCCAGCATTTT
d_call: NA
clone_size: few
j_call: TRBJ1-5
v_call: TRBV20-1

cdr3_aa: CASSLEETQYF
cdr3_nt: TGCGCCAGCAGCTTGGAAGAGACCCAGTACTTC
d_call: NA
clone_size: medium-sized
j_call: TRBJ2-5
v_call: TRBV5-1

cdr3_aa: CSARQGVEETQYF
cdr3_nt: TGCAGTGCCAGACAGGGTGTTGAAGAGACCCAGTACTTC
d_call: TRBD1
clone_size: few
j_call: TRBJ2-5
v_call: TRBV20-1

cdr3_aa: CASLKAGAYEQYF
cdr3_nt: TGTGCCAGCCTTAAAGCCGGAGCCTACGAGCAGTACTTC
d_call: NA
clone_size: NA
j_call: TRBJ2-7
v_call: TRBV2

cdr3_aa: CASSQDTYMSSGNTIYF
cdr3_nt: TGTGCCAGCAGCCAAGACACTTACATGAGCTCTGGAAACACCATATATTTT
d_call: NA
clone_size: NA
j_call: TRBJ1-3
v_call: TRBV4-2

cdr3_aa: CAIGTGTQETQYF
cdr3_nt: TGTGCCATCGGTACCGGGACCCAAGAGACCCAGTACTTC
d_call: NA
clone_size: few
j_call: TRBJ2-5
v_call: TRBV24-1

cdr3_aa: CATSVLGLAGTDTQYF
cdr3_nt: TGTGCCACCAGTGTCCTGGGACTAGCGGGGACAGATACGCAGTATTTT
d_call: TRBD2
clone_size: few
j_call: TRBJ2-3
v_call: TRBV24-1